This T cell receptor beta chain was captured by sequencing in a study of blood T cell repertoires in COVID-19. Overall study context: Whether acute or convalescent, the COVID-19 samples came from the United States, Italy and Spain. In each case, the material was cDNA or gDNA derived from T cells, B-cell-depleted T cells, or PBMCs.

This CDR3 spans 16 amino acids. Losses at the gene ends were 5 bases for V and 0 bases for J; bases not matched to a gene: 6. Germline assignment: CDR1 SNHLY and CDR2 FYNNEI. In the original processing: Amplification of reference gene primers was used by the study to estimate nucleated cell counts. Clones were sequenced by immunoSEQ multiplex PCR, and TCRdb holds only the in-frame ones, with some missing. For V, J and clone size, that table is used; D and trimming come from the DNA. The table lists about 46,000 clones, 70% to 90% of them singletons, with approximately 14% in the top ten. The chain carries TRBV2 and TRBJ1-3; TRBD1 agrees at 8 bases. The TCR was taken from a human donor in a cohort sampled during active COVID-19. The donor label of this sample is uncertain. Source material: peripheral blood. CDR3 sequence reads: CASSHRTGSSGNTIYF. The CDR3 DNA reads TGTGCCAGCAGTCACCGGACAGGGTCCTCTGGAAACACCATATATTTT.